This T cell receptor (beta chain) was identified during a study of blood T cell repertoires in COVID-19 (TCRdb year 2020). Background on the whole study: Samples covering the acute and convalescent phases of COVID-19 were provided by collaborators in the United States, Italy and Spain. The material from the prospective study consisted of cDNA or gDNA derived from T cells, B-cell-depleted T cells, or PBMCs. The dataset comprised deeply sampled blood TCRbeta repertoires from subjects exposed to, actively infected with, or recovered from COVID-19. A freely available public database, intended as a resource for researchers studying the immune response to SARS-CoV-2, is where the repertoires were released. The samples were drawn from two sources: the first 160 participants of the ongoing ImmuneRACE study, and fewer than 1,500 subjects contributed by 6 global collaborators. The sample metadata nearly always contained a de-identified subject ID, COVID-19 status, age in years and sex. Where available, HLA class I and class II types were taken from metadata supplied by the sample provider and were not determined by assay-based typing. The paper as a whole reports these results and caveats: The quantity of clinical and demographic metadata differed by source and by participant and was supplied without curation.

Trimmed from V: 7 bases; trimmed from J: 8 bases; junction bases lacking a gene match: 8. CDR1 and CDR2 were assigned from the germline V gene as SGHRS and YFSETQ. The CDR3 contains 13 residues, cysteine and phenylalanine counted. The read is trimmed to its CDR3 DNA, 39 bases read in frame from base 1. The collaborating institutions used their own protocols to collect whole blood in K2EDTA tubes. Collaborator samples were shipped for TCRbeta analysis as frozen whole blood, isolated PBMCs, or DNA extracted from either sample type. Comments on this clone: Its binding antigen is unknown. No quality values exist for individual bases; no much larger clone is one base distant.

TCRbeta CDR3 regions were amplified from genomic DNA by means of the immunoSEQ Assay, a bias-controlled multiplex PCR. Processing in the source paper ran as follows. The number of nucleated cells in each sample was estimated from the amplification of reference gene primers within the assay. To quantify the absolute abundance of each unique TCRbeta CDR3 rearrangement, sequence reads were collapsed and filtered. For each sample, productive Simpson clonality was calculated by taking the square root of Simpson's diversity index across productive rearrangements. In TCRdb, the immuneACCESS table is reduced to in-frame sequences with V and J assigned. These tables do not hold every clone; where another copy was compared, an unresolved V gene accounts for under half, and the others remain unexplained. That table supplies the V and J calls and clone size; D and trimming were determined from the DNA. The table for this sample lists tens of thousands of clones; 75% to 90% of them were counted only once. The ten largest clones take up roughly 37% of the sample.

The source of this sequence is an elderly man with acute or convalescent COVID-19. The V and J genes are TRBV5-1 and TRBJ2-4; 8 central bases correspond to TRBD1. The sample was peripheral blood. The CDR3 in this case is CASSRGQEDIQYF. Read as DNA, the sequence is TGCGCCAGCTCCAGGGGACAGGAGGACATTCAGTACTTC.